The 7 T cell receptor beta chains listed next were all sequenced from one sample in a study of T cell repertoires in cytomegalovirus infection. TCRdb re-analysed the reads in MiXCR, keeping a single row per CDR3 protein. The sample has about 140,000 distinct CDR3 sequences; roughly 6% are singletons. Sequenced: PBMCs. The receptors here all came from a human donor in good health (CMV status not recorded). Some clones in this sample may be carry-over from other donors' samples.

This clonotype was detected ten times or more. The J gene is TRBJ1-1, the V gene TRBV2, with TRBD1 as a possible D gene (5 bases). CDR1 is SNHLY and CDR2 is FYNNEI in the germline V gene. The V end was cut by 5 bases, the J end by 1 base, with 8 bases between. The CDR3 contains 13 residues. The CDR3 loop is CASSPGKNTEAFF. The CDR3 nucleotides read TGTGCCAGCAGTCCAGGGAAGAACACTGAAGCTTTCTTT.

This clonotype was seen ten or more times. The genes are TRBV11-2 and TRBJ2-1; D is perhaps TRBD1 (6 bases). The length of the CDR3 is 13 residues. V was shortened by 5 bases and J by 5 bases, with 10 bases between the two germline ends. The germline V gene encodes CDR1 SGHAT and CDR2 FQNNGV. This CDR3 is CASSPGQHNEQFF. CDR3 bases: TGTGCCAGCAGCCCCGGACAGCACAATGAGCAGTTCTTC.

This clonotype was detected ten times or more. This chain's CDR3 is CASSVLVNSYEQYF. The CDR3 DNA sequence: TGTGCCAGCAGCGTCCTGGTCAACTCCTACGAGCAGTACTTC. The chain couples TRBV5-6 to TRBJ2-7; the D is unclear. This CDR3 is built from 14 residues. Germline values: CDR1 SGHDT, CDR2 YYEEEE. Trimming removed 4 bases at V and 0 bases at J, with 11 bases between.

This clonotype was seen repeatedly, ten times or more. The V and J genes are TRBV7-2 and TRBJ2-5, with D possibly matching TRBD2 (6 bases). V was trimmed by 3 bases and J by 2 bases, leaving 7 bases between them. Germline V lookup: CDR1 SGHTA, CDR2 FQGNSA. CDR3 length equals 13 residues. The CDR3 spells CASSFAGQETQYF. For the CDR3, the DNA is TGTGCCAGCAGCTTTGCGGGGCAAGAGACCCAGTACTTC.

This clonotype was counted ten times or more. This rearrangement joins TRBV7-2 to TRBJ2-3; D not resolved. This CDR3 region has 14 residues. CDR1 is SGHTA, CDR2 FQGNSA, per germline. V lost 6 bases to trimming and J lost 5 bases, with 15 bases between them. As DNA, the CDR3 is TGTGCCAGCAGTTCTAGGGCAGCTCGAGATACGCAGTATTTT. Residues: CASSSRAARDTQYF.

This clonotype has a handful of counts. The chain combines TRBV20-1 with TRBJ1-2; unclear D gene. The CDR3 loop spans 10 amino acids. CDR1 and CDR2 (germline): DFQATT, SNEGSKA (reference sequence). Trimming removed 4 bases at V and 8 bases at J, with 8 bases between. CDR3 nucleotide sequence: TGCAGTGCTACGACGGACGGCTACACCTTC. It encodes CSATTDGYTF.

This CDR3 reads CASSLDTGEAFF. In nucleotides, the CDR3 is TGTGCCAGCAGCCTGGACACCGGAGAAGCTTTCTTT. The J gene is TRBJ1-1, the V gene TRBV5-4; perhaps TRBD1 as D (5 bases). CDR1 and CDR2 from the germline V gene are SGHNT and YYREEE (reference sequence). Trimming left V 4 bases short and J 8 bases short, with 12 bases between. This CDR3 comprises 12 residues. The full variable domain, rest sourced from reference TRBV5-4 and TRBJ1-1, is ETGVTQSPTHLIKTRGQQVTLRCSSQSGHNTVSWYQQALGQGPQFIFQYYREEENGRGNFPPRFSGLQFPNYSSELNVNALELDDSALYLCASSLDTGEAFFGQGTRLTVV.